The following is a TCR beta chain sequence with its context. Germline CDR1 KGHSH, CDR2 LQKENI. Trimming removed 6 bases from V and 2 bases from J; junction bases left unmatched: 12. The CDR3 sequence is 17 residues long. This specimen comes from a study of control samples from healthy donors and cancer patients. Data came from immunoSEQ multiplex PCR; TCRdb stores just in-frame clones and leaves some out. This table holds about 110,000 clones, 88% found once. The rearrangement joins TRBV18 to TRBJ2-3; 9 bases agree with TRBD2. The receptor's source is a woman aged 60-70 years with lung cancer. Sequences were obtained from PBMCs. In DNA, the CDR3 is TGTGCCAGCTCGAACACGATGACTAGCGGAAACACAGATACGCAGTATTTT. It translates to CASSNTMTSGNTDTQYF.